Shown below are 30 T cell receptor beta chains from a single sample sequenced in a study of blood T cell repertoires in COVID-19 (dated by TCRdb to the early 2020s). The method behind the library was the immunoSEQ multiplex PCR assay. Drawn from immuneACCESS, this table holds only the in-frame rearrangements with V and J called that TCRdb kept. Clones are partly lost; checked studies trace under half to an unresolved V gene and leave the rest unexplained. Within this sample are a few hundred thousand clones, with roughly nine tenths of them counted one time only. The ten largest clones add up to approximately 1.3% of the sample. Sequenced sample: PBMCs or T cells enriched from blood (not recorded which). The receptors here all came from a human donor in a cohort exposed to, infected with or recovered from COVID-19 (not recorded which). The donor label of this sample is uncertain.

This clone turned up a few times. V gene TRBV7-9 combines with J gene TRBJ2-3; tentatively, D is TRBD2 (5 bases). CDR3 length equals 13 residues. The germline V gene has CDR1 SEHNR and CDR2 FQNEAQ (reference sequence). Trimming took off 8 bases at V and 3 bases at J, with 12 bases between the two ends. In DNA, the CDR3 is TGTGCCAGCGGGCTCGGCGGGACAGATACGCAGTATTTT. Its translation is CASGLGGTDTQYF.

The rearrangement uses TRBV24-1 and TRBJ2-2; 11 nucleotides align to TRBD1. Germline trimming cut 5 bases from V and 5 bases from J; bases unmatched to any gene: 12. Germline V gives CDR1 KGHDR, CDR2 SFDVKD. This CDR3 contains 18 residues. CDR3 nucleotides: TGTGCCACCAGTGGTGGGACAGGGGGATTAACACTGACCGGGGAGCTGTTTTTT. Translating it yields CATSGGTGGLTLTGELFF.

The V call is TRBV19, the J call TRBJ1-5; D perhaps matches TRBD1 (6 bases). CDR3 length: 15 residues. Germline V gives CDR1 LNHDA, CDR2 SQIVND (reference sequence). Trimming removed 3 bases from V and 5 bases from J, with 14 bases in between. The CDR3 here is CASSISDRSDQPQHF. The CDR3 nucleotides read TGTGCCAGTAGTATTTCCGACAGGAGCGATCAGCCCCAGCATTTT.

V usage is TRBV9 and J usage is TRBJ2-3; 8 bases map to TRBD2. CDR3 length: 16 amino acids. Germline V gene lookup returns CDR1 SGDLS and CDR2 YYNGEE. With 2 bases clipped from V and 6 bases from J, the junction kept 11 bases outside the gene matches. The CDR3 loop reads CASSVQIAGKLDTQYF. The CDR3 DNA reads TGTGCCAGCAGCGTTCAAATAGCGGGGAAACTCGATACGCAGTATTTT.

This chain connects TRBV11-2 to TRBJ2-1; D call uncertain. V lost 1 base, J lost 0 bases, and 10 bases lay in between. CDR1 and CDR2 (germline): SGHAT, FQNNGV. The CDR3 extends over 16 amino acids. This chain's CDR3 is CASSLGSSSSYNEQFF. CDR3 DNA sequence: TGTGCCAGCAGCTTAGGGAGTTCTAGCTCCTACAATGAGCAGTTCTTC.

The sample holds one count of this clone. J is TRBJ1-1 and V is TRBV5-6; D unclear. V gave up 0 bases and J gave up 4 bases, with 16 bases separating them. Per the germline V gene, CDR1 is SGHDT and CDR2 is YYEEEE. The CDR3 is 16 residues long. CDR3 in DNA: TGTGCCAGCAGCTTGGCCTTCCCAGTGCGGGGCACTGAAGCTTTCTTT. The encoded protein is CASSLAFPVRGTEAFF.

The rearrangement links TRBV19 to TRBJ2-5; TRBD1 is a possible D gene (6 bases). The CDR3 is made up of 14 amino acids. V was shortened by 4 bases and J by 7 bases, with 16 bases between the two germline ends. CDR1 LNHDA and CDR2 SQIVND come from the germline V gene (reference sequence). In DNA, the CDR3 is TGTGCCAGTAGTAGTTTGACAGGAGAGGGGACCCAGTACTTC. Amino acid sequence: CASSSLTGEGTQYF.

The chain uses TRBV18 and TRBJ1-3; 10 bases are shared with TRBD1. Germline trimming cut 3 bases from V and 0 bases from J; bases unmatched to any gene: 5. Per germline, CDR1 KGHSH and CDR2 LQKENI. This CDR3 spans 17 amino acids. CDR3 sequence: CASSPRTGGDSGNTIYF. The CDR3 region has the DNA TGTGCCAGCTCACCGAGGACAGGGGGAGACTCTGGAAACACCATATATTTT.

The chain has TRBV18 and TRBJ2-3; 7 nucleotides agree with TRBD2. V lost 6 bases, J lost 3 bases, and 9 bases stayed unmatched. Per the germline V gene, CDR1 is KGHSH and CDR2 is LQKENI. The CDR3 extends over 15 amino acids. CDR3 nucleotide sequence: TGTGCCAGCTCCCGCAGCGGGGCCGGAACAGATACGCAGTATTTT. This translates into CASSRSGAGTDTQYF.

The J gene is TRBJ2-2, the V gene TRBV9; 8 bases line up with TRBD1. Germline loops: CDR1 SGDLS, CDR2 YYNGEE. The CDR3 is 18 amino acids. The junction had 14 bases not matched to a gene; V was cut back by 0 bases and J by 7 bases. The CDR3 sequence is CASSVGGTGSTPGGELFF. CDR3 bases: TGTGCCAGCAGCGTAGGAGGGACAGGTTCAACCCCGGGCGGGGAGCTGTTTTTT. Complete variable domain (other parts from reference TRBV9 and TRBJ2-2): DSGVTQTPKHLITATGQRVTLRCSPRSGDLSVYWYQQSLDQGLQFLIQYYNGEERAKGNILERFSAQQFPDLHSELNLSSLELGDSALYFCASSVGGTGSTPGGELFFGEGSRLTVL.

The chain joins TRBV6-5 to TRBJ1-2, with unresolved D. Trimming cost V 4 bases and J 5 bases, with 8 bases left between them. The CDR3 is made up of 12 amino acids. Looked up from germline, CDR1 is MNHEY and CDR2 is SVGAGI. Written as DNA, the CDR3 is TGTGCCAGCAGTTCAGGTCAATATGGCTACACCTTC. Translated: CASSSGQYGYTF.

This clone has only one observation. The J gene is TRBJ1-1, the V gene TRBV15; D perhaps matches TRBD1 (5 bases). The germline V and J ends were trimmed by 6 bases and 0 bases, with 8 bases remaining between them. In germline, CDR1 is LNHNV, CDR2 YYDKDF (reference sequence). The CDR3 has 13 residues. The DNA for the CDR3 is TGTGCCACCAGAAGGGGTGTGAACACTGAAGCTTTCTTT. Translated: CATRRGVNTEAFF.

This chain connects TRBV6-6 to TRBJ1-2, with 10 bases lining up with TRBD1. The V and J ends lost 5 bases and 7 bases, in that order; junction bases with no gene match: 7. CDR3 length equals 14 residues. Germline values: CDR1 MNHNY, CDR2 SVGAGI (reference sequence). This CDR3 is CASSARDRGSGYTF. CDR3 DNA sequence: TGTGCCAGCAGTGCCCGGGACAGGGGTTCTGGCTACACCTTC.

The chain recombines TRBV7-9 with TRBJ2-5; no reliable D call. Trimming cost V 0 bases and J 1 base, with 12 bases left between them. From germline, CDR1 is SEHNR and CDR2 FQNEAQ (reference sequence). This CDR3 region has 16 residues. The CDR3 sequence is CASSLAVGVTQETQYF. CDR3 DNA sequence: TGTGCCAGCAGCTTAGCAGTAGGAGTAACCCAAGAGACCCAGTACTTC. The full variable domain, with the rest looked up from reference TRBV7-9 and TRBJ2-5, is DTGVSQNPRHKITKRGQNVTFRCDPISEHNRLYWYRQTLGQGPEFLTYFQNEAQLEKSRLLSDRFSAERPKGSFSTLEIQRTEQGDSAMYLCASSLAVGVTQETQYFGPGTRLLVL.

This clone showed up just once. This chain joins TRBV29-1 and TRBJ2-3, with a possible D match to TRBD2 (6 bases). V was clipped by 4 bases and J by 3 bases, with 11 bases between them. The CDR3 loop spans 13 amino acids. Germline V gives CDR1 SQVTM, CDR2 ANQGSEA. The CDR3 DNA sequence: TGCAGCGTTGCTGGAGGGAAAACAGATACGCAGTATTTT. Translated, it gives CSVAGGKTDTQYF.

This chain links TRBV19 with TRBJ2-7; 7 bases align to TRBD2. The CDR3 is 14 amino acids. V lost 7 bases, J lost 0 bases, and 6 bases stayed unmatched. In germline, CDR1 is LNHDA, CDR2 SQIVND (reference sequence). DNA of the CDR3: TGTGCCAGTAAGCGGGACGGTAGCTCCTACGAGCAGTACTTC. Protein product: CASKRDGSSYEQYF.

J is TRBJ2-6 and V is TRBV6-4, with 8 bases fitting TRBD2. Per germline, CDR1 MRHNA and CDR2 SNTAGT. CDR3 length: 17 amino acids. After removal of 3 bases from V and 1 base from J, the junction contained 5 bases not matched to a gene. The CDR3 here is CASSDKAGGSGANVLTF. In nucleotides, the CDR3 is TGTGCCAGCAGTGATAAGGCGGGGGGATCTGGGGCCAACGTCCTGACTTTC.

The chain has TRBV6-5 and TRBJ1-1; 9 bases are shared with TRBD1. In germline, CDR1 is MNHEY, CDR2 SVGAGI. The CDR3 contains 13 residues. Germline trimming cut 7 bases from V and 10 bases from J; bases unmatched to any gene: 10. The CDR3 loop is CASMGERGQGAFF. The CDR3 DNA sequence: TGTGCCAGCATGGGAGAACGGGGACAGGGAGCTTTCTTT.

The chain links TRBV18 to TRBJ2-4, with a tentative D call TRBD1 (5 bases). The V end lost 3 bases, the J end lost 0 bases, and 9 bases lay between the germline ends. In germline, CDR1 is KGHSH, CDR2 LQKENI. The CDR3 spans 15 residues. The CDR3 DNA reads as TGTGCCAGCTCACCGGACACTTTAGCCAAAAACATTCAGTACTTC. This translates into CASSPDTLAKNIQYF.

The chain carries TRBV5-5 and TRBJ1-1, with D tentatively TRBD1 (6 bases). Trimming pared 0 bases from V and 4 bases from J, leaving 7 bases between. The germline CDR1 and CDR2 sequences are SGHKS and YYEKEE (reference sequence). The CDR3 sequence is 13 residues long. CDR3 nucleotide sequence: TGTGCCAGCAGCTTGGACAGGGCCACTGAAGCTTTCTTT. This translates into CASSLDRATEAFF.

The chain carries TRBV5-4 and TRBJ1-6; 8 positions match TRBD1. The J segment lost 9 bases and the V segment lost 8 bases, leaving 4 bases of the junction unmatched. Per the germline V gene, CDR1 is SGHNT and CDR2 is YYREEE (reference sequence). The CDR3 spans 12 residues. In DNA, the CDR3 is TGTGCCAGTGGACAGGGTGGTTCACCCCTCCACTTT. Protein sequence: CASGQGGSPLHF.

Many counts were recorded for this clone. This chain connects TRBV19 to TRBJ2-3; possible D gene TRBD1, 6 bases. The CDR3 runs to 14 residues. V was shortened by 6 bases and J by 5 bases, with 15 bases between the two germline ends. CDR1 and CDR2 from the germline V gene are LNHDA and SQIVND (reference sequence). Here the CDR3 DNA reads TGTGCCAGTAGCCAGGGGCGGTTAAAAGATACGCAGTATTTT. It yields the protein CASSQGRLKDTQYF.

In DNA, the CDR3 is TGTGCCAGCAGACAGGGGGGGGGTTCGCAGCCCCAGCATTTT. Protein: CASRQGGGSQPQHF. This sequence joins TRBV6-5 and TRBJ1-5; TRBD1 agrees at 8 bases. Germline CDR1 MNHEY, CDR2 SVGAGI. Unmatched junction bases numbered 8, after V lost 6 bases and J lost 7 bases. The CDR3 sequence is 14 residues long.

CDR3 sequence: CASSLGALNEKLFF. DNA of the CDR3: TGTGCCAGCAGTCTAGGCGCCCTTAATGAAAAACTGTTTTTT. This chain links TRBV27 with TRBJ1-4; D is undetermined. V was cut by 5 bases and J by 4 bases, with 11 bases left in between. The germline gives CDR1 MNHEY, CDR2 SMNVEV (reference sequence). This CDR3 has 14 amino acids. The full variable domain, rest sourced from reference TRBV27 and TRBJ1-4, is EAQVTQNPRYLITVTGKKLTVTCSQNMNHEYMSWYRQDPGLGLRQIYYSMNVEVTDKGDVPEGYKVSRKEKRNFPLILESPSPNQTSLYFCASSLGALNEKLFFGSGTQLSVL.

The V gene is TRBV7-2, the J gene TRBJ1-2; no clear D. The CDR3 sequence is 14 residues long. V shed 4 bases and J shed 1 base, with 10 bases lying between them. In germline, CDR1 is SGHTA, CDR2 FQGNSA. DNA for the CDR3: TGTGCCAGCAGCTCGCCGCGGGGTAACTATGGCTACACCTTC. Its protein is CASSSPRGNYGYTF.

This clone appeared many times. The chain joins TRBV5-4 to TRBJ2-7; the D is unclear. The CDR3 extends over 16 amino acids. The V and J ends lost 2 bases and 2 bases respectively, with 17 bases between them. The germline V gene encodes CDR1 SGHNT and CDR2 YYREEE (reference sequence). The CDR3 region is CASSLRGRRKTYEQYF. CDR3 in DNA: TGTGCCAGCAGCTTACGAGGAAGGCGGAAGACCTACGAGCAGTACTTC.

The chain links TRBV9 to TRBJ1-5; 7 nucleotides line up with TRBD1. V dropped 1 base and J dropped 2; count of bases not matched to a gene: 0. This CDR3 contains 14 residues. The germline gives CDR1 SGDLS, CDR2 YYNGEE. CDR3 protein: CASSVQGGNQPQHF. The CDR3 nucleotides read TGTGCCAGCAGCGTACAGGGGGGCAATCAGCCCCAGCATTTT. The whole variable domain, filled in from reference TRBV9 and TRBJ1-5, reads DSGVTQTPKHLITATGQRVTLRCSPRSGDLSVYWYQQSLDQGLQFLIQYYNGEERAKGNILERFSAQQFPDLHSELNLSSLELGDSALYFCASSVQGGNQPQHFGDGTRLSIL.

The chain recombines TRBV10-3 with TRBJ1-2, with a tentative D call TRBD1 (5 bases). The germline V and J ends were trimmed by 8 bases and 0 bases, with 13 bases remaining between them. Germline CDR1 is ENHRY and CDR2 is SYGVKD. This CDR3 has 14 residues. In DNA, the CDR3 is TGTGCCATCGGGGCAGGCGGAACTAACTATGGCTACACCTTC. It encodes CAIGAGGTNYGYTF.

This chain connects TRBV19 to TRBJ1-5; possible D gene TRBD1, 5 bases. The CDR3 totals 15 residues. Trimming removed 5 bases from V and 7 bases from J, with 18 bases in between. CDR1 LNHDA and CDR2 SQIVND come from the germline V gene (reference sequence). CDR3: CASSVAGQGAQPQHF. CDR3 coding DNA: TGTGCCAGTAGTGTCGCGGGGCAGGGAGCGCAGCCCCAGCATTTT.

In the case of this clone: The sample has other DNA sequences that encode this CDR3 too. The chain links TRBV2 to TRBJ1-1, with D hard to call. Germline lookup yields CDR1 SNHLY and CDR2 FYNNEI. Trimming removed 4 bases from V and 5 bases from J, with 11 bases in between. The CDR3 is made up of 13 amino acids. Here the CDR3 DNA reads TGTGCCAGCAGTGTGGGCGGAGGGACTGAAGCTTTCTTT. Translation gives CASSVGGGTEAFF.